Listed below are T cell receptor beta chains from one sample, sequenced in a study of blood T cells in healthy people across ages. Via MiXCR, TCRdb re-called the 5' RACE reads, giving one row per CDR3 protein. The sample lists over 700,000 distinct CDR3 sequences, 53% occurring once. The sequencing sample was made of blood. These TCRs come from a man of 80 years or more in good health. Both conserved end residues are part of each CDR3. Fields, in order: clone size, D gene, V gene, J gene, CDR3 protein, CDR3 DNA. D genes are given only for firm matches. The size field is filled for only some rows; it gives once, few, many or a size class.

clone_size: .; d_call: TRBD1; v_call: TRBV7-9; j_call: TRBJ2-7; cdr3_aa: CASSLRAQDRGPYEQYF; cdr3_nt: TGTGCCAGCAGCTTGCGGGCCCAAGACAGGGGGCCCTACGAGCAGTACTTC
clone_size: .; d_call: .; v_call: TRBV20-1; j_call: TRBJ2-1; cdr3_aa: CSASLRGVTYNEQFF; cdr3_nt: TGCAGTGCTAGTTTACGCGGGGTGACCTACAATGAGCAGTTCTTC
clone_size: .; d_call: TRBD2; v_call: TRBV5-1; j_call: TRBJ2-1; cdr3_aa: CASSGIAGPPGDEQFF; cdr3_nt: TGCGCCAGCAGCGGAATAGCGGGACCCCCCGGCGATGAGCAGTTCTTC
clone_size: .; d_call: .; v_call: TRBV6-1; j_call: TRBJ1-3; cdr3_aa: CASSEDGYSGNTIYF; cdr3_nt: TGTGCCAGCAGTGAAGACGGGTACTCTGGAAACACCATATATTTT
clone_size: .; d_call: .; v_call: TRBV6-1; j_call: TRBJ2-1; cdr3_aa: CASSEAGGSYNERFF; cdr3_nt: TGTGCCAGCAGTGAAGCGGGAGGCTCCTACAATGAGCGGTTCTTC
clone_size: .; d_call: .; v_call: TRBV7-2; j_call: TRBJ2-1; cdr3_aa: CASSLVERLGRENEQFF; cdr3_nt: TGTGCCAGCAGCTTAGTTGAAAGACTAGGAAGGGAAAATGAGCAGTTCTTC
clone_size: .; d_call: TRBD2; v_call: TRBV5-1; j_call: TRBJ2-3; cdr3_aa: CASSLRAGVGAHRYAYF; cdr3_nt: TGCGCCAGCAGCTTGAGAGCGGGAGTGGGAGCCCACAGATACGCGTATTTT
clone_size: .; d_call: TRBD1; v_call: TRBV11-3; j_call: TRBJ2-5; cdr3_aa: CASSLGTGPQETQYF; cdr3_nt: TGTGCCAGCAGCCTCGGGACAGGGCCACAAGAGACCCAGTACTTC
clone_size: .; d_call: TRBD2; v_call: TRBV5-1; j_call: TRBJ2-2; cdr3_aa: CASSFQLAGNGELFF; cdr3_nt: TGCGCCAGCAGCTTCCAACTAGCGGGTAACGGGGAGCTGTTTTTT
clone_size: few; d_call: .; v_call: TRBV24-1; j_call: TRBJ2-1; cdr3_aa: CATSDYRDEQFF; cdr3_nt: TGTGCCACCAGTGATTACCGGGATGAGCAGTTCTTC
clone_size: few; d_call: .; v_call: TRBV21-1; j_call: TRBJ2-6; cdr3_aa: CASSKKRDYTGSGANVLTF; cdr3_nt: TGTGCCAGCAGCAAAAAAAGGGATTATACAGGTTCTGGGGCCAACGTCCTGACTTTC
clone_size: .; d_call: .; v_call: TRBV18; j_call: TRBJ2-7; cdr3_aa: CASSPNRVVNEQYF; cdr3_nt: TGTGCCAGCTCACCGAACAGGGTGGTTAACGAGCAGTACTTC
clone_size: once; d_call: TRBD2; v_call: TRBV7-2; j_call: TRBJ2-7; cdr3_aa: CASSSRDYLYEQYF; cdr3_nt: TGTGCCAGCAGCAGCCGGGACTATCTCTACGAGCAGTACTTC